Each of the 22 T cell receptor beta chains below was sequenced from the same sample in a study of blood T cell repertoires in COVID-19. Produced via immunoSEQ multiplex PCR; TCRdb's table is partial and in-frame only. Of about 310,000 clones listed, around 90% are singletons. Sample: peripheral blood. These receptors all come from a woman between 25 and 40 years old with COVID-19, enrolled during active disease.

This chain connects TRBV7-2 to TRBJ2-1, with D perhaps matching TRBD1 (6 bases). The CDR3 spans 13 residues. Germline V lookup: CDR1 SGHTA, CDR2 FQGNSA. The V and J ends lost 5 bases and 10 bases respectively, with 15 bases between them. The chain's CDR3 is CASSTTGWGEQFF. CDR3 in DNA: TGTGCCAGCAGCACCACAGGGTGGGGCGAGCAGTTCTTC.

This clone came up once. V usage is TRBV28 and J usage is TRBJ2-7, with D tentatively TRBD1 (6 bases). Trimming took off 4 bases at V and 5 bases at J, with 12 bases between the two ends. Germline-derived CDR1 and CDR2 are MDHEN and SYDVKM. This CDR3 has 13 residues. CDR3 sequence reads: CASSSRNRDEQYF. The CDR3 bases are TGTGCCAGCAGTTCCCGGAACAGGGACGAGCAGTACTTC. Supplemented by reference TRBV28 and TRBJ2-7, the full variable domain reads DVKVTQSSRYLVKRTGEKVFLECVQDMDHENMFWYRQDPGLGLRLIYFSYDVKMKEKGDIPEGYSVSREKKERFSLILESASTNQTSMYLCASSSRNRDEQYFGPGTRLTVT.

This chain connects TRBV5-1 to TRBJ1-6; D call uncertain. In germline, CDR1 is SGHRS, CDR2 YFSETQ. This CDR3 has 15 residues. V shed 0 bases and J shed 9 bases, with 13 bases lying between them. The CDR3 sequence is CASSLAYQPGSPLHF. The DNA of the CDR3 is TGCGCCAGCAGCTTGGCATACCAACCAGGTTCACCCCTCCACTTT.

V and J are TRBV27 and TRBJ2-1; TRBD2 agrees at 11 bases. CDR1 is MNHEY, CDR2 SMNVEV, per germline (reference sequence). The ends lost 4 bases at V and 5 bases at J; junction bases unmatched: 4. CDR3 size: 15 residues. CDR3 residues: CASSSGTSGHNEQFF. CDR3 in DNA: TGTGCCAGCAGTTCCGGGACTAGCGGACACAATGAGCAGTTCTTC.

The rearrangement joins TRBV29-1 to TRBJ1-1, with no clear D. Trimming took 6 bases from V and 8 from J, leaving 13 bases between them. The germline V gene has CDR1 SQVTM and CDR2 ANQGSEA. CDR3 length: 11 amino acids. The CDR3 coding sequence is TGCAGCGTCCACTCGGTCGGGGAAGCTTTCTTT. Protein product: CSVHSVGEAFF.

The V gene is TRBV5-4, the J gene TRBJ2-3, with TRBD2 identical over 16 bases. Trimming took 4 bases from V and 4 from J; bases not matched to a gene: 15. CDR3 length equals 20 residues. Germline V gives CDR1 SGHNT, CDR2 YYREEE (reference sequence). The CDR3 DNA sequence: TGTGCCAGCAGCAGACCGGGACTAGCGGGAGGGATAGCCTCTCCAGATACGCAGTATTTT. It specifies CASSRPGLAGGIASPDTQYF.

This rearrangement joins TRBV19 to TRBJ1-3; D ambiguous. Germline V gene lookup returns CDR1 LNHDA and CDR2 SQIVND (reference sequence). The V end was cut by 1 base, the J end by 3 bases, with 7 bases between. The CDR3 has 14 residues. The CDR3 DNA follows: TGTGCCAGTAGTATAGGAGGGCTTGGAAACACCATATATTTT. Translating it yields CASSIGGLGNTIYF.

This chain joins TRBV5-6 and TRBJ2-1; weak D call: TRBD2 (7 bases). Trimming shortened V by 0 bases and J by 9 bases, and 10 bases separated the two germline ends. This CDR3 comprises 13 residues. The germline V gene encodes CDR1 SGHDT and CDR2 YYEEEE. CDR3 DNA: TGTGCCAGCAGCTTGGTAAGGGGGGGTGAGCAGTTCTTC. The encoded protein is CASSLVRGGEQFF.

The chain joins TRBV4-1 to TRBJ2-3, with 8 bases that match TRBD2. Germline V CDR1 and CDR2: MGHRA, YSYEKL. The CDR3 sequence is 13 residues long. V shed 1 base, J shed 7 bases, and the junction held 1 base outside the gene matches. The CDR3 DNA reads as TGCGCCAGCAGCCAAGCGGGGGGGAATACGCAGTATTTT. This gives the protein CASSQAGGNTQYF.

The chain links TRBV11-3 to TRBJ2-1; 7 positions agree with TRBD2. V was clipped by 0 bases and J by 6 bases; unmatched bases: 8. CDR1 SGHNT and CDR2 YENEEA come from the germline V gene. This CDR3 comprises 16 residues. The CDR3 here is CASSLDRPGGFNEQFF. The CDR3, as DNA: TGTGCCAGCAGCTTAGACAGGCCCGGGGGGTTCAATGAGCAGTTCTTC.

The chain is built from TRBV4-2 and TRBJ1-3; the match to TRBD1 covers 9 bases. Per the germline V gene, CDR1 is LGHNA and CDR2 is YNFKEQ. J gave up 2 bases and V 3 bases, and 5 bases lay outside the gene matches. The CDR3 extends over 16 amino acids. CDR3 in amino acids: CASSQFDRGTGNTIYF. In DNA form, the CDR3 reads TGTGCCAGCAGCCAGTTCGACAGGGGGACTGGAAACACCATATATTTT.

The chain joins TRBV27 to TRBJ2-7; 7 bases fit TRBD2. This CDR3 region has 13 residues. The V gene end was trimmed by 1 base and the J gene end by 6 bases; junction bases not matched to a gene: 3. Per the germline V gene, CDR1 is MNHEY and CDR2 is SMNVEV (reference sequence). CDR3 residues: CASSLWRESEQYF. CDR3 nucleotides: TGTGCCAGCAGTTTATGGCGGGAGAGCGAGCAGTACTTC.

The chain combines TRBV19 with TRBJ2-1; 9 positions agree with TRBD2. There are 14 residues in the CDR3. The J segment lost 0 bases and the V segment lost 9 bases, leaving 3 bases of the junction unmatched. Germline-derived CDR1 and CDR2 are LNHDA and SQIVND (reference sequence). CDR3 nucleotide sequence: TGTGCCAGCACGACTAGCGGCTCCTACAATGAGCAGTTCTTC. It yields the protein CASTTSGSYNEQFF.

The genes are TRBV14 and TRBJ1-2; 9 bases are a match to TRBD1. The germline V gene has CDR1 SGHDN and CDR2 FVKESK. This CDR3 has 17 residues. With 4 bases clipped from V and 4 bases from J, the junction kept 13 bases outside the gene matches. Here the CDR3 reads CASSLMGQGLFSYGYTF. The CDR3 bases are TGTGCCAGCAGCCTTATGGGACAGGGCCTCTTTTCCTATGGCTACACCTTC. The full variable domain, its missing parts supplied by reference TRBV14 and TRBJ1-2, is EAGVTQFPSHSVIEKGQTVTLRCDPISGHDNLYWYRRVMGKEIKFLLHFVKESKQDESGMPNNRFLAERTGGTYSTLKVQPAELEDSGVYFCASSLMGQGLFSYGYTFGSGTRLTVV.

CDR3 protein: CASSPRDMETPLHF. The CDR3 DNA reads as TGTGCCAGCTCACCCCGGGACATGGAGACACCCCTCCACTTT. The V and J genes are TRBV18 and TRBJ1-6; a weak D match, TRBD1 (6 bases). Germline CDR1 reads KGHSH; CDR2 reads LQKENI. V dropped 3 bases and J dropped 11 bases, with 14 bases sitting between them. The CDR3 totals 14 residues.

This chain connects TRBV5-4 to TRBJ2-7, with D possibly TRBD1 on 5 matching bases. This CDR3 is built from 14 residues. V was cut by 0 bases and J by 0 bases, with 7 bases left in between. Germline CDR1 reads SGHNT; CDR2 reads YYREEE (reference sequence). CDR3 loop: CASSLDRFSYEQYF. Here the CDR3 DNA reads TGTGCCAGCAGCTTGGACAGGTTCTCCTACGAGCAGTACTTC.

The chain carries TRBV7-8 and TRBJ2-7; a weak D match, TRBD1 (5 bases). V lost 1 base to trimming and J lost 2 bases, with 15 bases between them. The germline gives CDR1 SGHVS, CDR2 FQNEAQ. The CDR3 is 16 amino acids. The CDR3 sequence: CASSLGLLDSTYEQYF. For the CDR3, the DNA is TGTGCCAGCAGCTTAGGATTACTTGACAGTACCTACGAGCAGTACTTC.

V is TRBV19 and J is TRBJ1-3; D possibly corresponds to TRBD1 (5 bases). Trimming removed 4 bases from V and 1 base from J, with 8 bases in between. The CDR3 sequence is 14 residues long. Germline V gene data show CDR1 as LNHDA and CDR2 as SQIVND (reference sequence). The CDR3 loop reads CASSTSGSGNTIYF. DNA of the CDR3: TGTGCCAGTAGTACGTCAGGGTCTGGAAACACCATATATTTT.

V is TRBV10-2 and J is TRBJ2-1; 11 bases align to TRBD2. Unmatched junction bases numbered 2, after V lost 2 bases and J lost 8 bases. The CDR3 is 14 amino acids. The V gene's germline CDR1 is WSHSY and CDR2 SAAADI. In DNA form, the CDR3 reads TGCGCCAGCAGTGAGACTAGCGGGAGACATGAGCAGTTCTTC. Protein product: CASSETSGRHEQFF.

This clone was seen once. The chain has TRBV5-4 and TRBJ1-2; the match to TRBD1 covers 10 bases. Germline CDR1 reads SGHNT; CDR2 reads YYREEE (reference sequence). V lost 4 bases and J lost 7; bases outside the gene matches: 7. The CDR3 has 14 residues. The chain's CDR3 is CASSVDRGRIGYTF. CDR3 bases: TGTGCCAGCAGCGTAGACAGGGGGCGCATTGGCTACACCTTC.

The CDR3 reads CASSTDIEAFF. The CDR3 DNA sequence: TGTGCCAGCAGTACCGACATTGAAGCTTTCTTT. The J gene is TRBJ1-1, the V gene TRBV28; the D is unclear. CDR3 length: 11 residues. V lost 5 bases, J lost 7 bases, and 8 bases lay in between. CDR1 MDHEN and CDR2 SYDVKM come from the germline V gene.

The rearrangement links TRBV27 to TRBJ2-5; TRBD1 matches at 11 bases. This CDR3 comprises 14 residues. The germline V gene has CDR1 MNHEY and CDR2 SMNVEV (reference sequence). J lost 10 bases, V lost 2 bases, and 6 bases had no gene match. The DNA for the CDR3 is TGTGCCAGCAGTTTAAGGACAGGGGGCAGTAGCCAGTACTTC. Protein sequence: CASSLRTGGSSQYF.